The source of this TCR beta chain is a study of OX40 agonist ivuxolimab in advanced cancers. Autoimmune disease history or systemic immunosuppression barred patients. On cycle 4 day 1 and cycle 7 day 1, as well as at baseline, blood was sampled. The method was immunoSEQ multiplex PCR; TCRdb's version includes in-frame clones alone and lacks a portion of them. The sample comprises approximately 82,000 clones, around four fifths of which are singletons, and around 25% rests with the top ten. The receptor was isolated from an adult with an advanced solid tumor such as melanoma, head and neck, liver or kidney cancer. Sample: CD4+ or CD8+ T cells sorted from blood, taken in a trial of the OX40 agonist ivuxolimab.

CDR3 sequence (DNA): TGTGCCAGCAGTAGGGACAGGGCCACCGGGGAGCTGTTTTTT. Amino acids: CASSRDRATGELFF. J is TRBJ2-2 and V is TRBV6-6; 9 bases line up with TRBD1. The CDR3 has 14 residues. V lost 5 bases and J lost 4; bases outside the gene matches: 2. Germline V gives CDR1 MNHNY, CDR2 SVGAGI (reference sequence).